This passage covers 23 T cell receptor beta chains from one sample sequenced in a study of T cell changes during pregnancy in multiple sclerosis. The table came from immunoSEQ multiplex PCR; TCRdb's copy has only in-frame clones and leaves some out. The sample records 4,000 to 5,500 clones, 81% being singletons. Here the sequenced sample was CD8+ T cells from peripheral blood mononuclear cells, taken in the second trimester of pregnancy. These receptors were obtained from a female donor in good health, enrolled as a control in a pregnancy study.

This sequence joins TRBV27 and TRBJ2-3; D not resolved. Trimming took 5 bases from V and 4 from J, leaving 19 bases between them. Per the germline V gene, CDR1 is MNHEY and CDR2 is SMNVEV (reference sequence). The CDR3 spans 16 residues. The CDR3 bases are TGTGCCAGCAGTCTTTTGCGTCCCCGCCCACCAGATACGCAGTATTTT. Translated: CASSLLRPRPPDTQYF.

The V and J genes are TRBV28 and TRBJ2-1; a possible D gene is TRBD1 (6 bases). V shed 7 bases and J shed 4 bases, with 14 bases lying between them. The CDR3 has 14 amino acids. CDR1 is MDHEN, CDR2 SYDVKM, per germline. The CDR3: CASTRGVLYNEQFF. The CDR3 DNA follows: TGTGCCAGCACCAGGGGCGTCCTTTACAATGAGCAGTTCTTC.

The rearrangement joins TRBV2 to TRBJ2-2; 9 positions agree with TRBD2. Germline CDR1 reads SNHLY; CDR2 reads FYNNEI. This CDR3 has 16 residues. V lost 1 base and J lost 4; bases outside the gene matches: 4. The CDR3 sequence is CASSEVAGAATGELFF. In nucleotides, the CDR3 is TGTGCCAGCAGTGAAGTAGCGGGGGCGGCCACCGGGGAGCTGTTTTTT.

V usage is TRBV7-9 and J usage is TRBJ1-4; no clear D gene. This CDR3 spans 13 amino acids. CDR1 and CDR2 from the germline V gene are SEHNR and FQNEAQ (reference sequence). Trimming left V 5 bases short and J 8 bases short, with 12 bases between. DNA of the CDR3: TGTGCCAGCAGCACACTTGCCAGGGAAAAACTGTTTTTT. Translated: CASSTLAREKLFF.

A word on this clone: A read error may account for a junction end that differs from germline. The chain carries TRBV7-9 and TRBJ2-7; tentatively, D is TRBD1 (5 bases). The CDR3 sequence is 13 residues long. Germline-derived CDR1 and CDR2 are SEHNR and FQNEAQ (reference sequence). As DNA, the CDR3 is TGTGCCAGCCAGACAGCCCCTCACGACGAACAGTACTTC. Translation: CASQTAPHDEQYF.

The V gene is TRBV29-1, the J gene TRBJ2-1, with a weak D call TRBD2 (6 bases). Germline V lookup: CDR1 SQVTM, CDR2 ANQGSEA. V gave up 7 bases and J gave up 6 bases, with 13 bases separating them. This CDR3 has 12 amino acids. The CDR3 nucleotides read TGCAGCGCGGGTACGGGGGTCAATGAGCAGTTCTTC. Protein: CSAGTGVNEQFF.

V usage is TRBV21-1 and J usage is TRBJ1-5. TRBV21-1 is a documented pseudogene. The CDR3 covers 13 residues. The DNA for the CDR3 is TGTGCCAGCCCGCACCGGAGGGATCAGCCCCAGCATTTT. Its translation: CASPHRRDQPQHF.

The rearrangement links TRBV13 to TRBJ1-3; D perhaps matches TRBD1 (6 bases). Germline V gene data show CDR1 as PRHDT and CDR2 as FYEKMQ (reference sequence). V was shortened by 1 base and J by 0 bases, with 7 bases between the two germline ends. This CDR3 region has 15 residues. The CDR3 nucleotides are TGTGCCAGCAGCTTAGAGGGGGTCTCTGGAAACACCATATATTTT. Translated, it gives CASSLEGVSGNTIYF.

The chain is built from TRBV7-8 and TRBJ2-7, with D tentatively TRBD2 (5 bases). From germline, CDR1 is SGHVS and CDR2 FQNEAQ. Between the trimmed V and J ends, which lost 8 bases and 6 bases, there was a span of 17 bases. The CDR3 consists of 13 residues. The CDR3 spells CASSVTGSTEQYF. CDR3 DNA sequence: TGTGCCAGCTCCGTTACGGGATCCACCGAGCAGTACTTC.

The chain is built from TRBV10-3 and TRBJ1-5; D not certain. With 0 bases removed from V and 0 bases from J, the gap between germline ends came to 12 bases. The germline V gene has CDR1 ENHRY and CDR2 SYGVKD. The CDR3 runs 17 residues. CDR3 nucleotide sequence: TGTGCCATCAGTGAGTCGCATGGGCCGTATAGCAATCAGCCCCAGCATTTT. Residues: CAISESHGPYSNQPQHF.

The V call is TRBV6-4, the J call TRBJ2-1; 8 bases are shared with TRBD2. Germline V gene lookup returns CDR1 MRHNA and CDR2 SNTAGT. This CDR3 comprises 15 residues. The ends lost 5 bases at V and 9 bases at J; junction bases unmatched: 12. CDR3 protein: CASSQDGGGTGEQFF. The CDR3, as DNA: TGTGCCAGCAGTCAAGATGGCGGGGGGACGGGTGAGCAGTTCTTC.

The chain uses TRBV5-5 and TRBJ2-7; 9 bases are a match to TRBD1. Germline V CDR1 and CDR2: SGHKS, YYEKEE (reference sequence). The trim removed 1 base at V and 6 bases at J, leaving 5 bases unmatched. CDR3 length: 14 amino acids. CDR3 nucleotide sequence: TGTGCCAGCAGCTTGCCACAGGGGGCGCGCGAGCAGTACTTC. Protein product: CASSLPQGAREQYF.

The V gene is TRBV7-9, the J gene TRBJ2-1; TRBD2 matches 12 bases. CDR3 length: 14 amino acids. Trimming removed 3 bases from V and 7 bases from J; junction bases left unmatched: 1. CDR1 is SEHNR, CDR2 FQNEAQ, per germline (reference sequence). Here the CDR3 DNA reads TGTGCCAGCAGCTTTACTAGCGGGGGGAATGAGCAGTTCTTC. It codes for CASSFTSGGNEQFF.

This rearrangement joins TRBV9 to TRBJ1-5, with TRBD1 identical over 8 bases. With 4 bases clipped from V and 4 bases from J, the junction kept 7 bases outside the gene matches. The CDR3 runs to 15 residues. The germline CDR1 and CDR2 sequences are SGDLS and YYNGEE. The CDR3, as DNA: TGTGCCAGCAGCCGGGGAGGGACAGGTAATCAGCCCCAGCATTTT. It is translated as CASSRGGTGNQPQHF.

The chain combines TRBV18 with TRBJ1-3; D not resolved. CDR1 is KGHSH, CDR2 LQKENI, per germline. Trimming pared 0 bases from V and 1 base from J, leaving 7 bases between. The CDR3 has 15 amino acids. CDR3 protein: CASSPPSLSGNTIYF. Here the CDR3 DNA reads TGTGCCAGCTCACCACCGTCGTTATCTGGAAACACCATATATTTT.

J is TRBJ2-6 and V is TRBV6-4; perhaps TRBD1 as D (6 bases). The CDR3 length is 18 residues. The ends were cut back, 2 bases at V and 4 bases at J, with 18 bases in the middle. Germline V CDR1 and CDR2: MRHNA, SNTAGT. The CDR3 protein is CASSDDSTGFGGANVLTF. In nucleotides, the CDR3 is TGTGCCAGCAGTGACGATTCGACAGGCTTTGGAGGGGCCAACGTCCTGACTTTC.

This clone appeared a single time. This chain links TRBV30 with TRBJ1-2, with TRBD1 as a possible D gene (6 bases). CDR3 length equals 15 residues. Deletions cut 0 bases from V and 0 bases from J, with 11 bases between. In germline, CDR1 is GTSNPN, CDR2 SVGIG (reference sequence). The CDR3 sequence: CAWSVPGEANYGYTF. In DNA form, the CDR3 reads TGTGCCTGGAGTGTCCCAGGGGAAGCTAACTATGGCTACACCTTC.

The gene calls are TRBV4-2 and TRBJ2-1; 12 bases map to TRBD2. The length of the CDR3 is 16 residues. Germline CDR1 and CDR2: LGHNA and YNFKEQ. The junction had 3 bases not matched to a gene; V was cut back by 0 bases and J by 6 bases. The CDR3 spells CASSQDATSGGNEQFF. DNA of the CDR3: TGTGCCAGCAGCCAAGATGCGACTAGCGGGGGCAATGAGCAGTTCTTC.

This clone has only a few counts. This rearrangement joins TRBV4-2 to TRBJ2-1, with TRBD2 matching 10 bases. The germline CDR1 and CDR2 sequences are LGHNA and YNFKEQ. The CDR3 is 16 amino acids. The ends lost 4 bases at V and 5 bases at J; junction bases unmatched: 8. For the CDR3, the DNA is TGTGCCAGCAGCCGCCTTCTAGCGGGAGACAACAATGAGCAGTTCTTC. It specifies CASSRLLAGDNNEQFF.

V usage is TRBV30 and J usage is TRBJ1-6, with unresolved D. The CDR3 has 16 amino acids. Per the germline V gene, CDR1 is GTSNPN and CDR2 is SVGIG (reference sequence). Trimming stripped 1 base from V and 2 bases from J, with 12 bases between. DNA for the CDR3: TGTGCCTGGAGTGGACCTAGGGAGGCCTATAATTCACCCCTCCACTTT. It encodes CAWSGPREAYNSPLHF. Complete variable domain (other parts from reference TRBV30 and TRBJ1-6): SQTIHQWPATLVQPVGSPLSLECTVEGTSNPNLYWYRQAAGRGLQLLFYSVGIGQISSEVPQNLSASRPQDRQFILSSKKLLLSDSGFYLCAWSGPREAYNSPLHFGNGTRLTVT.

Here the CDR3 reads CASSEPSHEQFF. CDR3 nucleotides: TGTGCCAGCAGCGAACCAAGCCATGAGCAGTTCTTC. J is TRBJ2-1 and V is TRBV7-2; D uncertain. The germline CDR1 and CDR2 sequences are SGHTA and FQGNSA. Trimming left V 5 bases short and J 8 bases short, with 10 bases between. The CDR3 is 12 amino acids.

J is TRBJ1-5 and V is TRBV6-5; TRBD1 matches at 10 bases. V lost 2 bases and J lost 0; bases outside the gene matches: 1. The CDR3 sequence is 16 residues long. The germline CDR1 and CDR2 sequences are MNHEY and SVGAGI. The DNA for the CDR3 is TGTGCCAGCAGTTACGGGACAGGGGATAGCAATCAGCCCCAGCATTTT. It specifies CASSYGTGDSNQPQHF.

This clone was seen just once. The CDR3, as DNA: TGTGCCAGCAGCTCCTCCCCGACAGCTACCTACGAGCAGTACTTC. Its translation: CASSSSPTATYEQYF. The chain carries TRBV7-9 and TRBJ2-7; maybe TRBD1 (5 bases). V lost 4 bases to trimming and J lost 2 bases, with 15 bases between them. Germline lookup yields CDR1 SEHNR and CDR2 FQNEAQ (reference sequence). The CDR3 spans 15 residues.